This T cell receptor (beta chain) was identified in a study of CD8 T cells in ankylosing spondylitis. Comment on this clonotype: Its antigen is as yet unknown.

Making the TCR beta libraries involved quantitative 5'-RACE with molecular barcodes. TCRdb independently ran MiXCR on the 5' RACE reads; one entry per CDR3 protein. The sample lists some 290,000 distinct CDR3 sequences, over 15% occurring once. After removal of 4 bases from V and 2 bases from J, the junction contained 3 bases not matched to a gene. CDR3 length: 15 residues. The V gene's germline CDR1 is SGHRS and CDR2 YFSETQ. Study-level findings and limits: Past studies reported some motif variants in reactive arthritis synovial fluid and blood. Blood from ankylosing spondylitis patients appeared to carry a characteristic roughly 8-variant TCR beta motif.

The sequence came from a male donor with ankylosing spondylitis or in good health (not recorded which). Sample: blood, either unsorted or a sorted T cell fraction (not recorded which). The rearrangement links TRBV5-1 to TRBJ2-1, with 10 bases aligning to TRBD1. The CDR3 spells CASSPGTGAYNEQFF. The CDR3 DNA sequence: TGCGCCAGCAGCCCGGGGACAGGGGCCTACAATGAGCAGTTCTTC.